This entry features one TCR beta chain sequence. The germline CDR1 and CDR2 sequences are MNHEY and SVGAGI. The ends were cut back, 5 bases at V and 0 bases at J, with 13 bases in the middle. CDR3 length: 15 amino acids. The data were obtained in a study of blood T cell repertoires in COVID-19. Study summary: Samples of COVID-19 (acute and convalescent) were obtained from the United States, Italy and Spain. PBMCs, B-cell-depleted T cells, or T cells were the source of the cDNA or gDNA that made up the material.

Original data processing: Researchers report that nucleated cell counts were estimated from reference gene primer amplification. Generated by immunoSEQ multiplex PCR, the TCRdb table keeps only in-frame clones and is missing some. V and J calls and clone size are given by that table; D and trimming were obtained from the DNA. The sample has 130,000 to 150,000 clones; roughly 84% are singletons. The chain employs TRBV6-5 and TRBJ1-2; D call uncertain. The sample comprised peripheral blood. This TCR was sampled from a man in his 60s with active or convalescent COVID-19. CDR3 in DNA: TGTGCCAGCAGTCCAGCGGGAAACTCTAACTATGGCTACACCTTC. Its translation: CASSPAGNSNYGYTF.